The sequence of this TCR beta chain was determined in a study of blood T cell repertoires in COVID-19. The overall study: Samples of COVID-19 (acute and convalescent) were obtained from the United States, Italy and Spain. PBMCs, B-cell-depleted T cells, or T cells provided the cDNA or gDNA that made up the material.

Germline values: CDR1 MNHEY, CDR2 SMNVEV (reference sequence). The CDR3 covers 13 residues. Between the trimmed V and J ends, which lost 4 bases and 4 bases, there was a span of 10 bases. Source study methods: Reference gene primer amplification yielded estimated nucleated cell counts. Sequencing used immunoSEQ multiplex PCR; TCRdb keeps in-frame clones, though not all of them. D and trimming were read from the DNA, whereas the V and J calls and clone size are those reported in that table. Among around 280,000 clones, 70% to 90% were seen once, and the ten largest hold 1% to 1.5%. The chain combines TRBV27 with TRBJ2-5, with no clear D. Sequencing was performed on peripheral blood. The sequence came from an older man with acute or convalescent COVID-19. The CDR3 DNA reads TGTGCCAGCAGTTCTCTAGAACGAGAGACCCAGTACTTC. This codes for CASSSLERETQYF.